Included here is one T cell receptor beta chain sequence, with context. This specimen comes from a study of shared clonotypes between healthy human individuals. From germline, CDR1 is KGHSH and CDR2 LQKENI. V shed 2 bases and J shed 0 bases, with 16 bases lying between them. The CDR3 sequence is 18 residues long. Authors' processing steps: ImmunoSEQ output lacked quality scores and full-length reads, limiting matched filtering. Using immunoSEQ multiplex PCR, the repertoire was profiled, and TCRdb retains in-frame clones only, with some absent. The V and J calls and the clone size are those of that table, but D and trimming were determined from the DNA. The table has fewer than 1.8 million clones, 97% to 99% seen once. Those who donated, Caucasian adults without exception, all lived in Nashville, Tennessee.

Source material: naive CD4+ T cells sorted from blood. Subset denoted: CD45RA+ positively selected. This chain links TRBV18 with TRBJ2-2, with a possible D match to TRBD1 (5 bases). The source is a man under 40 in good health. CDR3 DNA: TGTGCCAGCTCACCAATCATCCCGGACACCACGAACACCGGGGAGCTGTTTTTT. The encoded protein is CASSPIIPDTTNTGELFF.